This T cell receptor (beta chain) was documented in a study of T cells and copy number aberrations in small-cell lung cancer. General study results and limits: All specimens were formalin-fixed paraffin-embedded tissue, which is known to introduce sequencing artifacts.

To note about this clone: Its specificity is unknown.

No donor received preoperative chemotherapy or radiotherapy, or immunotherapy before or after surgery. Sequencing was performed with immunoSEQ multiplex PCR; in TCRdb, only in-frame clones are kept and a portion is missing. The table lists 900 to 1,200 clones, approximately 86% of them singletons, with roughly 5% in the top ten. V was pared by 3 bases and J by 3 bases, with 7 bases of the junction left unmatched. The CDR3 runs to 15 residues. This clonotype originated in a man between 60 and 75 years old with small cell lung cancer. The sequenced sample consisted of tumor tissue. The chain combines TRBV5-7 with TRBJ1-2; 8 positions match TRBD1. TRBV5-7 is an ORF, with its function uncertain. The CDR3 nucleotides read TGTGCCAGCAGCTCCTTGACAGGGGCCTACTATGGCTACACCTTC. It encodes CASSSLTGAYYGYTF.